The 21 T cell receptor beta chains reported below all come from one sample, sequenced in a study of vaccination effects on CD4 cells after COVID-19. TCRdb keeps only in-frame clones here, not all; method: immunoSEQ multiplex PCR. This sample carries about 60,000 clones, 80% to 90% of them seen once, and the ten largest clones take under 3%. Antigen-specific CD4+ T cells were first expanded with viral peptide pools by the ViraFEST assay and only then sequenced. Upon completion of approximately ten days in culture, CD4+ T cells were isolated. Their antigen targets remain unknown. Sequenced here: CD4+ T cells from PBMCs cultured with HCoV-229E spike peptides, sampled before COVID-19 vaccination. These receptors came from a human donor who received a COVID-19 vaccine.

This clone was seen a few times. The V call is TRBV18, the J call TRBJ1-6; a possible D gene is TRBD1 (6 bases). Deletions cut 3 bases from V and 5 bases from J, with 14 bases between. This CDR3 region has 16 residues. Germline assignment: CDR1 KGHSH and CDR2 LQKENI. CDR3 amino acids: CASSPYLGQNNSPLHF. The CDR3 nucleotides are TGTGCCAGCTCACCCTACCTGGGACAAAATAATTCACCCCTCCACTTT. The whole variable domain, remainder taken from reference TRBV18 and TRBJ1-6, is NAGVMQNPRHLVRRRGQEARLRCSPMKGHSHVYWYRQLPEEGLKFMVYLQKENIIDESGMPKERFSAEFPKEGPSILRIQQVVRGDSAAYFCASSPYLGQNNSPLHFGNGTRLTVT.

This clone was recorded only once. The V and J genes are TRBV3-1 (or the pseudogene TRBV3-2) and TRBJ2-2, with D unresolved. With 4 bases removed from V and 0 bases from J, the gap between germline ends came to 12 bases. The CDR3 contains 16 residues. The germline V gene has CDR1 LGHDT and CDR2 YNNKEL (reference sequence). The CDR3 sequence is CASSPRTPANTGELFF. The CDR3 nucleotides are TGTGCCAGCAGCCCACGGACGCCCGCGAACACCGGGGAGCTGTTTTTT.

This clone was counted once. V is TRBV7-2 and J is TRBJ2-5, with D perhaps matching TRBD1 or TRBD2 (5 bases each). V was clipped by 0 bases and J by 6 bases, with 11 bases between them. In germline, CDR1 is SGHTA, CDR2 FQGNSA. This CDR3 has 14 amino acids. CDR3: CASSLAGTPKTQYF. Here the CDR3 DNA reads TGTGCCAGCAGCTTAGCGGGGACCCCCAAGACCCAGTACTTC.

The rearrangement uses TRBV19 and TRBJ2-2; D is uncertain. Trimming shortened V by 7 bases and J by 1 base, and 10 bases separated the two germline ends. In germline, CDR1 is LNHDA, CDR2 SQIVND (reference sequence). The CDR3 covers 14 residues. As DNA, the CDR3 is TGTGCCAGTAAATTATCAGGGAACACCGGGGAGCTGTTTTTT. Protein sequence: CASKLSGNTGELFF.

The rearrangement links TRBV7-9 to TRBJ2-1, with a tentative D call TRBD1 (5 bases). Germline V gene sequence: CDR1 SEHNR, CDR2 FQNEAQ (reference sequence). V shed 0 bases and J shed 4 bases, with 7 bases lying between them. The CDR3 is made up of 14 amino acids. In DNA form, the CDR3 reads TGTGCCAGCAGCTTAGCTACAGGTTACAATGAGCAGTTCTTC. Amino acid sequence: CASSLATGYNEQFF.

The chain links TRBV12-5 to TRBJ1-5, with 12 bases matching TRBD1. The CDR3 is 18 amino acids. The V segment lost 7 bases and the J segment 0 bases; nucleotides outside the gene matches: 10. Germline V lookup: CDR1 LGHNT, CDR2 FRNRAP. The CDR3 region has the DNA TGTGCTAGTGCCCCAGGGACAGGGGGCAGTTATAGCAATCAGCCCCAGCATTTT. The encoded protein is CASAPGTGGSYSNQPQHF. The whole variable domain, filled in from reference TRBV12-5 and TRBJ1-5, reads DARVTQTPRHKVTEMGQEVTMRCQPILGHNTVFWYRQTMMQGLELLAYFRNRAPLDDSGMPKDRFSAEMPDATLATLKIQPSEPRDSAVYFCASAPGTGGSYSNQPQHFGDGTRLSIL.

The genes are TRBV10-2 and TRBJ1-2; D remains unclear. CDR1 and CDR2 from the germline V gene are WSHSY and SAAADI. Trimming removed 3 bases from V and 8 bases from J, with 13 bases in between. This CDR3 comprises 13 residues. The CDR3 DNA follows: TGCGCCAGCAGTGACGCCGACACACTAGGCTACACCTTC. It specifies CASSDADTLGYTF.

This sequence joins TRBV5-1 and TRBJ1-2, with TRBD1 identical over 10 bases. The junction had 5 bases not matched to a gene; V was cut back by 4 bases and J by 5 bases. The CDR3 extends over 14 amino acids. Germline CDR1 is SGHRS and CDR2 is YFSETQ. The CDR3, as DNA: TGCGCCAGCAGCCCTACGGGACAGGGGTATGGCTACACCTTC. Protein sequence: CASSPTGQGYGYTF.

The V and J genes are TRBV7-2 and TRBJ2-2, with TRBD1 identical over 7 bases. The CDR3 runs 16 residues. Germline V gives CDR1 SGHTA, CDR2 FQGNSA. V lost 3 bases and J lost 2; bases outside the gene matches: 6. CDR3 sequence (DNA): TGTGCCAGCAGCTTCCCGACAGGGATAAACACCGGGGAGCTGTTTTTT. This sequence encodes CASSFPTGINTGELFF.

This chain connects TRBV14 to TRBJ2-3; 8 bases fit TRBD2. CDR1 and CDR2 (germline): SGHDN, FVKESK. The ends lost 0 bases at V and 4 bases at J; junction bases unmatched: 6. The CDR3 runs to 16 residues. Here the CDR3 DNA reads TGTGCCAGCAGCCAAGACGGCGGGGGGTCGGCAGATACGCAGTATTTT. The encoded protein is CASSQDGGGSADTQYF. Combining the CDR3 with reference TRBV14 and TRBJ2-3 gives the whole variable domain EAGVTQFPSHSVIEKGQTVTLRCDPISGHDNLYWYRRVMGKEIKFLLHFVKESKQDESGMPNNRFLAERTGGTYSTLKVQPAELEDSGVYFCASSQDGGGSADTQYFGPGTRLTVL.

CDR3 sequence reads: CASSLGGGGYTEAFF. For the CDR3, the DNA is TGTGCCAGCAGCCTGGGAGGGGGTGGGTACACTGAAGCTTTCTTT. The rearrangement uses TRBV3-1 (or the pseudogene TRBV3-2) and TRBJ1-1; possibly TRBD1 for D (6 bases). Germline CDR1 reads LGHDT; CDR2 reads YNNKEL (reference sequence). The V and J ends lost 4 bases and 3 bases respectively, with 15 bases between them. CDR3 length: 15 residues.

The chain uses TRBV5-4 and TRBJ1-1; maybe TRBD1 (5 bases). Deletions cut 5 bases from V and 1 base from J, with 15 bases between. Per germline, CDR1 SGHNT and CDR2 YYREEE (reference sequence). CDR3 length: 15 amino acids. The CDR3 spells CASRQGGHQNTEAFF. For the CDR3, the DNA is TGTGCCAGCAGACAAGGAGGACACCAGAACACTGAAGCTTTCTTT.

The CDR3 region has the DNA TGCGCCAGCAGCGTGGACAGGGGCTACAATGAGCAGTTCTTC. This sequence encodes CASSVDRGYNEQFF. J is TRBJ2-1 and V is TRBV5-1; the match to TRBD1 covers 9 bases. Trimming cost V 4 bases and J 3 bases; bases outside gene matches: 2. The length of the CDR3 is 14 residues. Germline CDR1 is SGHRS and CDR2 is YFSETQ.

The chain employs TRBV5-1 and TRBJ2-3; D not certain. Germline loops: CDR1 SGHRS, CDR2 YFSETQ. V lost 4 bases and J lost 6, with 15 bases in between. The CDR3 covers 14 residues. CDR3 in amino acids: CASSARQAADTQYF. For the CDR3, the DNA is TGCGCCAGCAGCGCCCGGCAGGCCGCCGATACGCAGTATTTT.

The rearrangement links TRBV13 to TRBJ2-7; 9 bases match TRBD2. Per germline, CDR1 PRHDT and CDR2 FYEKMQ (reference sequence). J lost 4 bases, V lost 6 bases, and 19 bases had no gene match. The CDR3 runs 18 residues. The CDR3 region is CASRDSGGPEPTDYEQYV. Written as DNA, the CDR3 is TGTGCCAGCAGGGATAGCGGGGGCCCTGAGCCAACGGATTACGAGCAGTACGTC.

This clone was recorded once. J is TRBJ1-2 and V is TRBV6-5, with 7 bases matching TRBD1. V was clipped by 7 bases and J by 2 bases; unmatched bases: 4. This CDR3 has 13 residues. Germline-derived CDR1 and CDR2 are MNHEY and SVGAGI. The CDR3 coding sequence is TGTGCCAGCACCTTACAGGGGAACTATGGCTACACCTTC. Amino acid sequence: CASTLQGNYGYTF.

This chain links TRBV10-2 with TRBJ1-6, with 8 bases fitting TRBD1. Losses at the gene ends were 6 bases for V and 8 bases for J; bases not matched to a gene: 9. From germline, CDR1 is WSHSY and CDR2 SAAADI. This CDR3 spans 15 amino acids. CDR3 region: CASRGQGLTYSPLHF. CDR3 sequence (DNA): TGCGCCAGCAGAGGACAGGGCCTAACTTATTCACCCCTCCACTTT.

This clone was found a few times. The chain recombines TRBV5-6 with TRBJ2-1; no clear D gene. Germline values: CDR1 SGHDT, CDR2 YYEEEE. The length of the CDR3 is 13 residues. Trimming left V 4 bases short and J 4 bases short, with 9 bases between. CDR3 DNA sequence: TGTGCCAGCAGCAGTTTCCCTTACAATGAGCAGTTCTTC. It specifies CASSSFPYNEQFF.

The rearrangement joins TRBV3-1 (or the pseudogene TRBV3-2) to TRBJ2-6, with 10 bases matching TRBD1. The V gene's germline CDR1 is LGHDT and CDR2 YNNKEL (reference sequence). J lost 0 bases, V lost 0 bases, and 14 bases had no gene match. The CDR3 length is 22 residues. CDR3 in DNA: TGTGCCAGCAGCCAAGATGGGTGGGACAGGGGATTTGGGGGCTCTGGGGCCAACGTCCTGACTTTC. It codes for CASSQDGWDRGFGGSGANVLTF.

This chain connects TRBV19 to TRBJ1-2; maybe TRBD1 (5 bases). CDR3 length: 14 residues. Germline CDR1 reads LNHDA; CDR2 reads SQIVND (reference sequence). The germline V and J ends were trimmed by 4 bases and 8 bases, with 17 bases remaining between them. The CDR3: CASSTAGTRPGYTF. The CDR3 DNA is TGTGCCAGTAGTACAGCCGGGACTCGACCCGGCTACACCTTC.

This chain uses TRBV7-3 with TRBJ1-6, with D possibly matching TRBD1 (5 bases). This CDR3 comprises 15 residues. Germline assignment: CDR1 SGHTA and CDR2 FQGTGA. V was pared by 1 base and J by 7 bases, with 11 bases between. The CDR3 sequence is CASSLIAGYNSPLHF. The CDR3 DNA follows: TGTGCCAGCAGCTTAATTGCAGGGTACAATTCACCCCTCCACTTT.